Following are 27 T cell receptor beta chains from one sample sequenced in a study of T cells in Graves' hyperthyroidism and ophthalmopathy. Amplification of TCR beta CDR3 regions was performed using RNA transcripts as template. When the TCR CDR3 underwent first-round RT-PCR, the HTBI primer set was used. One entry per CDR3 protein results from TCRdb running MiXCR on the multiplex PCR reads. The sample records hundreds of thousands of distinct CDR3 sequences, 15% to 20% being singletons. The sample consisted of blood. The receptors stem from a man aged 40-50 years with Graves' ophthalmopathy.

The gene calls are TRBV6-1 and TRBJ1-5; D is unclear. V was clipped by 1 base and J by 2 bases, with 6 bases between them. From germline, CDR1 is MNHNS and CDR2 SASEGT. This CDR3 is 14 amino acids long. The CDR3 spells CASSEGSGNQPQHF. Here the CDR3 DNA reads TGTGCCAGCAGTGAAGGGTCGGGCAATCAGCCCCAGCATTTT.

This clonotype occurred many times. The CDR3 DNA sequence: TGTGCCAGCAGCCCCCCCCACAGGACGAACACTGAAGCTTTCTTT. Its translation: CASSPPHRTNTEAFF. This chain joins TRBV12-3 or TRBV12-4 and TRBJ1-1; the D gene is possibly TRBD1 (5 bases). This CDR3 comprises 15 residues. V lost 6 bases to trimming and J lost 1 base, with 15 bases between them.

V and J are TRBV4-1 and TRBJ2-3, with D tentatively TRBD2 (7 bases). V was clipped by 7 bases and J by 4 bases, with 15 bases between them. The CDR3 is 14 residues long. Germline V lookup: CDR1 MGHRA, CDR2 YSYEKL. CDR3 in amino acids: CASTHPGGADTQYF. The DNA for the CDR3 is TGCGCCAGCACCCACCCGGGGGGCGCAGATACGCAGTATTTT.

This clonotype was recorded many times. The chain combines TRBV2 with TRBJ2-1, with D possibly being TRBD2 (6 bases). V shed 1 base and J shed 9 bases, with 10 bases lying between them. Germline loops: CDR1 SNHLY, CDR2 FYNNEI. The CDR3 covers 13 residues. DNA of the CDR3: TGTGCCAGCAGTGAAGAGGCCGGGGGTGAGCAGTTCTTC. As protein: CASSEEAGGEQFF.

This clonotype was seen a handful of times. V usage is TRBV5-1 and J usage is TRBJ2-7, with a possible D match to TRBD2 (5 bases). The ends were cut back, 4 bases at V and 5 bases at J, with 13 bases in the middle. The CDR3 is made up of 13 amino acids. Germline loops: CDR1 SGHRS, CDR2 YFSETQ. The CDR3 DNA reads as TGCGCCAGCAGCCCGCGCACGAGGGACGAGCAGTACTTC. Its translation is CASSPRTRDEQYF.

The chain has TRBV7-9 and TRBJ2-7; TRBD2 agrees at 12 bases. V was clipped by 4 bases and J by 5 bases; unmatched bases: 24. The CDR3 runs to 21 residues. Germline-derived CDR1 and CDR2 are SEHNR and FQNEAQ (reference sequence). The CDR3 DNA reads TGTGCCAGCAGCTCAATTCACCCTACTAGCGGGAGGCGCTCCTTTCTGGACGAGCAGTACTTC. This encodes CASSSIHPTSGRRSFLDEQYF.

The rearrangement links TRBV5-1 to TRBJ1-1; D remains ambiguous. V lost 0 bases to trimming and J lost 6 bases, with 15 bases between them. The CDR3 is 15 amino acids. The germline V gene encodes CDR1 SGHRS and CDR2 YFSETQ. The CDR3 DNA is TGCGCCAGCAGCTTGGTGTTGGGCAGCCGAGCTGAAGCTTTCTTT. Translation: CASSLVLGSRAEAFF. Variable domain in full (rest from reference TRBV5-1 and TRBJ1-1): KAGVTQTPRYLIKTRGQQVTLSCSPISGHRSVSWYQQTPGQGLQFLFEYFSETQRNKGNFPGRFSGRQFSNSRSEMNVSTLELGDSALYLCASSLVLGSRAEAFFGQGTRLTVV.

Comment on this clonotype: This could be a read error, since a much larger clone is one nucleotide away. V and J are TRBV20-1 and TRBJ2-7, with 12 bases that match TRBD2. V dropped 5 bases and J dropped 4; count of bases not matched to a gene: 6. The germline V gene has CDR1 DFQATT and CDR2 SNEGSKA (reference sequence). The CDR3 extends over 14 amino acids. The CDR3 bases are TGCAGTGCTGTTTCGACTAGCGGGAGTTACGAGCAGTACTTC. Protein: CSAVSTSGSYEQYF.

V usage is TRBV4-2 and J usage is TRBJ2-3, with TRBD2 matching over 10 bases. CDR3 length equals 18 residues. Trimming removed 4 bases from V and 3 bases from J; junction bases left unmatched: 13. Germline values: CDR1 LGHNA, CDR2 YNFKEQ. This CDR3 reads CASSRSWASGSGTDTQYF. In nucleotides, the CDR3 is TGTGCCAGCAGCCGTTCTTGGGCTAGCGGGAGTGGTACAGATACGCAGTATTTT.

At least ten counts were recorded for this clonotype. This chain links TRBV20-1 with TRBJ2-7, with 10 positions matching TRBD1. V trimming: 6 bases; J trimming: 7 bases; junction bases outside the gene matches: 12. The CDR3 runs 14 residues. Per germline, CDR1 DFQATT and CDR2 SNEGSKA (reference sequence). The CDR3 spells CSAGTGVGQGEQYF. The DNA for the CDR3 is TGCAGTGCGGGGACAGGGGTTGGCCAGGGTGAGCAGTACTTC.

This clonotype has at least ten counts. The CDR3 region has the DNA TGCGCCAGCAGTCCTAGCGGGAATCGCGAGCAGTACTTC. This translates into CASSPSGNREQYF. V gene TRBV5-1 combines with J gene TRBJ2-7; 9 bases are a match to TRBD2. V lost 5 bases, J lost 6 bases, and 6 bases stayed unmatched. CDR3 length: 13 amino acids. Germline assignment: CDR1 SGHRS and CDR2 YFSETQ.

The chain recombines TRBV19 with TRBJ1-1; D is unresolved. V was pared by 3 bases and J by 1 base, with 6 bases between. The CDR3 is 13 amino acids. Germline-derived CDR1 and CDR2 are LNHDA and SQIVND (reference sequence). This chain's CDR3 is CASSIAQNTEAFF. The CDR3 DNA reads as TGTGCCAGTAGTATTGCACAGAACACTGAAGCTTTCTTT.

The table lists this clonotype with a few counts. This chain joins TRBV4-1 and TRBJ2-1; possibly TRBD2 for D (5 bases). V shed 0 bases and J shed 8 bases, with 8 bases lying between them. Per germline, CDR1 MGHRA and CDR2 YSYEKL. The CDR3 has 13 residues. CDR3 in DNA: TGCGCCAGCAGCCAAGATGGCGGGCATGAGCAGTTCTTC. Amino acids: CASSQDGGHEQFF.

A few counts support this clonotype. V is TRBV5-1 and J is TRBJ2-1; 10 bases align to TRBD1. The CDR3 runs 15 residues. Trimming cost V 5 bases and J 7 bases; bases outside gene matches: 9. CDR1 is SGHRS, CDR2 YFSETQ, per germline. CDR3 nucleotide sequence: TGCGCCAGCAGAACTAGACAGGGGGCAGGGAATGAGCAGTTCTTC. Translating it yields CASRTRQGAGNEQFF.

In this sample, this clonotype turned up a few times. The rearrangement joins TRBV7-8 to TRBJ1-2, with TRBD1 identical over 7 bases. Germline CDR1 reads SGHVS; CDR2 reads FQNEAQ. This CDR3 contains 13 residues. V shed 3 bases, J shed 6 bases, and the junction held 4 bases outside the gene matches. The CDR3 nucleotides are TGTGCCAGCAGCTTCGGACAGGCGGATGGCTACACCTTC. Translated: CASSFGQADGYTF. Full variable domain (rest looked up from reference TRBV7-8 and TRBJ1-2): GAGVSQSPRYKVAKRGQDVALRCDPISGHVSLFWYQQALGQGPEFLTYFQNEAQLDKSGLPSDRFFAERPEGSVSTLKIQRTQQEDSAVYLCASSFGQADGYTFGSGTRLTVV.

At least ten counts were recorded for this clonotype. The chain recombines TRBV2 with TRBJ1-4; weak D call: TRBD1 (6 bases). This CDR3 spans 15 amino acids. V gave up 6 bases and J gave up 2 bases, with 13 bases separating them. Germline loops: CDR1 SNHLY, CDR2 FYNNEI. The CDR3 region has the DNA TGTGCCAGCAGGAAAAACCAGGGGACTAATGAAAAACTGTTTTTT. Translating gives CASRKNQGTNEKLFF.

In its sample, this clonotype was seen many times. This chain uses TRBV12-3 or TRBV12-4 with TRBJ2-5; 13 nucleotides agree with TRBD2. The CDR3 is 17 residues long. The J segment lost 5 bases and the V segment lost 3 bases, leaving 9 bases of the junction unmatched. CDR3: CASSLGRTSGSWETQYF. The CDR3 bases are TGTGCCAGCAGTTTGGGCCGGACTAGCGGGAGTTGGGAGACCCAGTACTTC.

This rearrangement joins TRBV2 to TRBJ2-7; TRBD2 might be the D (6 bases). This CDR3 comprises 17 residues. Looked up from germline, CDR1 is SNHLY and CDR2 is FYNNEI. V lost 8 bases, J lost 2 bases, and 25 bases lay in between. The CDR3 loop is CASSGRRNRDFAYEQYF. CDR3 sequence (DNA): TGTGCCAGCTCCGGCCGGCGAAACCGGGACTTCGCCTACGAGCAGTACTTC.

The V and J genes are TRBV5-1 and TRBJ1-1; 8 bases are a match to TRBD1. The CDR3 covers 15 residues. CDR1 is SGHRS and CDR2 is YFSETQ in the germline V gene. The V and J ends lost 4 bases and 0 bases, in that order; junction bases with no gene match: 5. CDR3 nucleotides: TGCGCCAGCAGCCGGACAGGGAACTTGAACACTGAAGCTTTCTTT. This gives the protein CASSRTGNLNTEAFF. The whole variable domain, filled in from reference TRBV5-1 and TRBJ1-1, reads KAGVTQTPRYLIKTRGQQVTLSCSPISGHRSVSWYQQTPGQGLQFLFEYFSETQRNKGNFPGRFSGRQFSNSRSEMNVSTLELGDSALYLCASSRTGNLNTEAFFGQGTRLTVV.

The table lists this clonotype with a few counts. The rearrangement uses TRBV6-2 or TRBV6-3 and TRBJ2-7, with 12 nucleotides matching TRBD2. Losses at the gene ends were 3 bases for V and 4 bases for J; bases not matched to a gene: 16. Germline CDR1 is MNHEY and CDR2 is SVGEGT. This CDR3 spans 19 amino acids. The CDR3 here is CASSYPSHSTSGRTYEQYF. Here the CDR3 DNA reads TGTGCCAGCAGTTATCCCTCCCATTCAACTAGCGGGAGGACATACGAGCAGTACTTC.

The rearrangement joins TRBV15 to TRBJ2-1; weak D call: TRBD1 (6 bases). The CDR3 spans 15 residues. Trimming left V 0 bases short and J 3 bases short, with 9 bases between. The germline CDR1 and CDR2 sequences are LNHNV and YYDKDF (reference sequence). In DNA, the CDR3 is TGTGCCACCAGCAGAGATGGGGGCAACTACAATGAGCAGTTCTTC. Encoded protein: CATSRDGGNYNEQFF.

This clonotype was seen many times. This rearrangement joins TRBV11-2 to TRBJ2-5; 8 bases agree with TRBD2. Germline trimming cut 3 bases from V and 3 bases from J; bases unmatched to any gene: 12. Germline assignment: CDR1 SGHAT and CDR2 FQNNGV. The CDR3 extends over 17 amino acids. CDR3 protein: CASSLSRSLADKETQYF. In nucleotides, the CDR3 is TGTGCCAGCAGCTTGAGCCGGTCACTAGCGGATAAAGAGACCCAGTACTTC.

This clonotype was counted only a few times. This chain uses TRBV6-2 or TRBV6-3 with TRBJ2-1; weak D call: TRBD2 (6 bases). The germline gives CDR1 MNHEY, CDR2 SVGEGT. This CDR3 is built from 15 residues. Trimming removed 2 bases at V and 2 bases at J, with 10 bases between. The CDR3 here is CASSYDERAYNEQFF. The CDR3, as DNA: TGTGCCAGCAGTTACGACGAGCGGGCCTACAATGAGCAGTTCTTC.

The V and J genes are TRBV6-7 and TRBJ2-3, with D possibly TRBD1 on 5 matching bases. TRBV6-7 is noted as an ORF with a role that remains uncertain. Trimming removed 4 bases from V and 3 bases from J, with 17 bases in between. This CDR3 comprises 16 residues. DNA of the CDR3: TGTGCCAGCAGTTCCCCTGGGCAGGGCCGGACAGATACGCAGTATTTT. Its protein is CASSSPGQGRTDTQYF.

At least ten counts were recorded for this clonotype. J is TRBJ1-1 and V is TRBV2; 11 nucleotides align to TRBD1. With 6 bases clipped from V and 4 bases from J, the junction kept 7 bases outside the gene matches. The CDR3 consists of 15 residues. CDR1 and CDR2 (germline): SNHLY, FYNNEI. CDR3 residues: CASRGSGQGGTEAFF. The CDR3 coding sequence is TGTGCCAGCAGGGGATCGGGACAGGGGGGCACTGAAGCTTTCTTT.

Ten or more counts support this clonotype. V usage is TRBV3-1 and J usage is TRBJ1-2; weak D call: TRBD1 (5 bases). The CDR3 has 13 residues. The germline V gene encodes CDR1 LGHDT and CDR2 YNNKEL (reference sequence). Trimming left V 0 bases short and J 4 bases short, with 6 bases between. For the CDR3, the DNA is TGTGCCAGCAGCCAAGAGGGGCCCTATGGCTACACCTTC. Translating gives CASSQEGPYGYTF.

The table lists this clonotype with a few counts. The chain joins TRBV9 to TRBJ2-3, with D perhaps matching TRBD1 or TRBD2 (6 bases each). CDR3 length: 16 amino acids. The ends were cut back, 2 bases at V and 4 bases at J, with 17 bases in the middle. Germline V gene lookup returns CDR1 SGDLS and CDR2 YYNGEE. CDR3 DNA: TGTGCCAGCAGCGTGGGGGGCAGGCCCGGGGCAGATACGCAGTATTTT. The encoded protein is CASSVGGRPGADTQYF. The full variable domain, in which reference TRBV9 and TRBJ2-3 provide the parts outside the CDR3, is DSGVTQTPKHLITATGQRVTLRCSPRSGDLSVYWYQQSLDQGLQFLIQYYNGEERAKGNILERFSAQQFPDLHSELNLSSLELGDSALYFCASSVGGRPGADTQYFGPGTRLTVL.